These T cell receptor beta chains were read from a single sample in a study of blood T cells in healthy people across ages. TCRdb processed the 5' RACE reads anew with MiXCR; each CDR3 protein has one entry. The profile shows 1,800,000 or so distinct CDR3 sequences, more than 35% of them singletons. The sample taken for sequencing was blood. The receptors shown here come from a human donor in good health. Each CDR3 is given with its conserved first and last residue. D genes are given only for firm matches. Only some rows state a clone size, as once, few, many or a class for expanded clones.

d_gene	v_gene	abundance	j_gene	CDR3nt	CDR3aa
.	TRBV12-3/TRBV12-4	.	TRBJ2-2	TGTGCCAGCAAAGGGAGGACAGCGACGAACACCGGGGAGCTGTTTTTT	CASKGRTATNTGELFF
.	TRBV7-8	.	TRBJ2-7	TGTGCCAGCAGCTTAGGGAGGGTTCCCGAGCAGTACTTC	CASSLGRVPEQYF
.	TRBV29-1	.	TRBJ1-1	TGCAGCGTTTTTCCTCATACAGTGGCTGAAGCTTTCTTT	CSVFPHTVAEAFF
.	TRBV7-2	.	TRBJ1-2	TGTGCCAGCAGCCTGTGGGGCAACAGGGAAGTAGCAATGGGTCGAGGCTACACCTTC	CASSLWGNREVAMGRGYTF
.	TRBV29-1	.	TRBJ1-2	TGCAGCGTTGAAGATTTGGAGGGCTACACCTTC	CSVEDLEGYTF
TRBD1	TRBV24-1	.	TRBJ2-7	TGTGCCACCAGCGACAGGGGGGGAGGATACGAGCAGTACTTC	CATSDRGGGYEQYF
TRBD1	TRBV29-1	few	TRBJ1-2	TGCAGCGTTGAGCCCGGGACAGGGGTCTATGGCTACACCTTC	CSVEPGTGVYGYTF
.	TRBV29-1	.	TRBJ2-7	TGCAGCGTTACGGGGGCGGCCTCCTACGAGCAGTACTTC	CSVTGAASYEQYF
.	TRBV29-1	few	TRBJ2-5	TGCAGCGTGGAAACAGGGCCCCAAGAGACCCAGTACTTC	CSVETGPQETQYF
.	TRBV6-2/TRBV6-3	.	TRBJ2-3	TGTGCCAGCAGCCTACATGATACGCAGTATTTT	CASSLHDTQYF
.	TRBV28	few	TRBJ1-5	TGTGCCAGCAGTTTATTACGTCAGCCCCAGCATTTT	CASSLLRQPQHF
TRBD1	TRBV28	.	TRBJ2-1	TGTGCCAGCAGACCTCGGACAGGGGGCGTTTATCGGCAGTTCTTC	CASRPRTGGVYRQFF
.	TRBV6-1	.	TRBJ1-4	TGTGCCAGCAGTGACCCGAGCACCAGATTTAATGAAAAACTGTTTTTT	CASSDPSTRFNEKLFF
TRBD2	TRBV29-1	.	TRBJ2-3	TGCAGCGTTGAAGATGGAGCCGGGACTAGCGGGGAGTTAGATACGCAGTATTTT	CSVEDGAGTSGELDTQYF
TRBD1	TRBV20-1	.	TRBJ1-2	TGCAGTGCTAAGGGACAGCCTAGCGATGGCTACACCTTC	CSAKGQPSDGYTF
TRBD2	TRBV29-1	few	TRBJ2-1	TGCAGCGTGGACGGGACTAGCGGGGGGTACAATGAGCAGTTCTTC	CSVDGTSGGYNEQFF
TRBD1	TRBV24-1	few	TRBJ2-3	TGTGCCACCACCCAGGGGGCGCGGGCAGATACGCAGTATTTT	CATTQGARADTQYF
TRBD1	TRBV4-3	.	TRBJ1-2	TGCGCCAGCACCCGAAACACCGGGACAGCGTCCTTATACTATGGCTACACCTTC	CASTRNTGTASLYYGYTF
.	TRBV28	.	TRBJ1-1	TGTGCCAGCGAGGTGAACACTGAAGCTTTCTTT	CASEVNTEAFF
.	TRBV5-5	.	TRBJ2-1	TGTGCCAGCAAAGGGAGTCGCGGAAATGAGCAGTTCTTC	CASKGSRGNEQFF
TRBD2	TRBV7-9	.	TRBJ2-1	TGTGCCAGCAGCCGGGGACTAGTGGGGGTACCCTACAATGAGCAGTTCTTC	CASSRGLVGVPYNEQFF
.	TRBV5-1	.	TRBJ1-3	TGCGCCAGCAGCCGACAGTATAGTTCTGGAAACACCATATATTTT	CASSRQYSSGNTIYF
.	TRBV18	.	TRBJ1-5	TGTGCCAGCTCAGTTGACCGGGATCGGCCCCAGCATTTT	CASSVDRDRPQHF
.	TRBV10-3	.	TRBJ1-2	TGTGCCTCCCGAGGAACTTCTAACTATGGCTACACCTTC	CASRGTSNYGYTF
.	TRBV12-3/TRBV12-4	few	TRBJ2-1	TGTGCCAGCTCCCCCCCGGTCGGAAGCTCCTACAATGAGCAGTTCTTC	CASSPPVGSSYNEQFF
.	TRBV18	.	TRBJ1-2	TGTGCCAGCTCACCATCGCCAGAGAACTATGGCTACACCTTC	CASSPSPENYGYTF
.	TRBV7-3	.	TRBJ1-2	TGTGCCAGCAGCTTCGACAGGACTGGCTATGGCTACACCTTC	CASSFDRTGYGYTF
TRBD1	TRBV3-1	.	TRBJ2-7	TGTGCCAGCAGCCTCCCGGGACAGGGGCTCAATGAGCAGTACTTC	CASSLPGQGLNEQYF
.	TRBV5-6	.	TRBJ2-3	TGTGCCAGCAGCCCCCGCCCCCGGGGGCGTACGCAGTATTTT	CASSPRPRGRTQYF
TRBD1	TRBV20-1	many	TRBJ2-5	TGCAGTGCGAAAAGCCTCAGGGGGGAGACCCAGTACTTC	CSAKSLRGETQYF
TRBD2	TRBV12-3/TRBV12-4	many	TRBJ2-1	TGTGCCAGCAGTTCCCTAGCGGGGGGACTCTCCTACAATGAGCAGTTCTTC	CASSSLAGGLSYNEQFF
.	TRBV6-2/TRBV6-3	.	TRBJ1-1	TGTGCCAGCAGTTACTCGCAGGAGACTGAAGCTTTCTTT	CASSYSQETEAFF
.	TRBV6-5	few	TRBJ1-2	TGTGCCAGCAGATCACAGGGAAGCTATGGCTACACCTTC	CASRSQGSYGYTF
.	TRBV25-1	.	TRBJ1-2	TGTGCCAGCATGTCAATATATGGCTACACCTTC	CASMSIYGYTF
.	TRBV12-3/TRBV12-4	.	TRBJ2-3	TGTGCCAGCAGTTTGGCGGTAGGAAGAGATACGCAGTATTTT	CASSLAVGRDTQYF
.	TRBV6-6	.	TRBJ1-2	TGTGCCGTAGGGGAGAGGAGCTACACCTTC	CAVGERSYTF
.	TRBV7-2	few	TRBJ2-5	TGTGCCAGCAGCTACGGACACCCCTCAAAGACCCAGTACTTC	CASSYGHPSKTQYF
.	TRBV6-1	.	TRBJ2-2	TGTGCCAGCAGCCGTAATCTTGGGACACAGGGAACCGGGGAGCTGTTTTTT	CASSRNLGTQGTGELFF
TRBD1	TRBV20-1	few	TRBJ2-5	TGCAGTGCTGGAGATTATCGGGACAGGGGGCGAGAGACCCAGTACTTC	CSAGDYRDRGRETQYF
TRBD1	TRBV6-5	few	TRBJ2-2	TGTGCCAGCTTCAGGACAGGTCCGGATGACACCGGGGAGCTGTTTTTT	CASFRTGPDDTGELFF
TRBD1	TRBV7-6	few	TRBJ1-2	TGTGCCAGCAGCTCCGGGACAGCATTTTTTTCCGATGGCTACACCTTC	CASSSGTAFFSDGYTF
TRBD2	TRBV6-5	.	TRBJ2-5	TGTGCCAGCAGACATACTAGCGGGGGGCTCCAAGAGACCCAGTACTTC	CASRHTSGGLQETQYF
.	TRBV10-3	few	TRBJ2-7	TGTGCCATCAGCGACCGGGACCGGCTCTACGAGCAGTACTTC	CAISDRDRLYEQYF
.	TRBV15	.	TRBJ1-2	TGTGCCACCAGCAGAGAAAGCCCGACAGAATACTATGGCTACACCTTC	CATSRESPTEYYGYTF
.	TRBV7-2	.	TRBJ2-5	TGTGCCAGCAGCTCATCATTAGGTATCCCCCTGGAGACCCAGTACTTC	CASSSSLGIPLETQYF
.	TRBV6-1	.	TRBJ1-1	TGTGCCAGCAGTTTGTCCAGGACGGACACTGAAGCTTTCTTT	CASSLSRTDTEAFF
.	TRBV7-9	.	TRBJ2-7	TGTGCCAGCAGCCCGGGAACGTGGGCCTACGAGCAGTACTTC	CASSPGTWAYEQYF
.	TRBV9	.	TRBJ2-3	TGTGCCAGCAGCCTCGACGGGGTCTACACAGATACGCAGTATTTT	CASSLDGVYTDTQYF
.	TRBV27	.	TRBJ1-2	TGTGCCAGCAGTTTATCGAACCGGGCCCTCTATGGCTACACCTTC	CASSLSNRALYGYTF
TRBD1	TRBV7-9	.	TRBJ2-1	TGTGCCAGCAGTCGACCCCCGGGACAGGGGAATGAGCAGTTCTTC	CASSRPPGQGNEQFF